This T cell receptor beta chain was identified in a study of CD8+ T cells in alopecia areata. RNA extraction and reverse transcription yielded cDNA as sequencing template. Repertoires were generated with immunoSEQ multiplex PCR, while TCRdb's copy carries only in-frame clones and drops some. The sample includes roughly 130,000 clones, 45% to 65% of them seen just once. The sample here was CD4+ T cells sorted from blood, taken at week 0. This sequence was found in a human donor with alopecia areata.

CDR3 sequence reads: CASRYAVNSNQPQHF. The CDR3 coding sequence is TGTGCCAGCCGGTACGCCGTGAATAGCAATCAGCCCCAGCATTTT. The chain is built from TRBV6-5 and TRBJ1-5, with D unclear. CDR1 and CDR2 (germline): MNHEY, SVGAGI. The CDR3 is 15 amino acids. Trimming took off 8 bases at V and 0 bases at J, with 14 bases between the two ends.